This is a list of T cell receptor beta chains from one sample in a study of human T cells and chemical hapten exposure. TCRdb ran MiXCR on the RACE reads and lists one entry per CDR3 protein. The repertoire holds some 170,000 distinct CDR3 sequences, with about a fifth as singletons. The sequencing used whole blood, collected in connection with sensitization to the hapten diphenylcyclopropenone (DPC). The source is a woman aged 45-60 years with alopecia areata. Some clones in this sample may be carry-over from other donors' samples. The CDR3 runs from the conserved cysteine through the conserved F or W. The order of the fields is clone size, D gene, V gene, J gene, CDR3 DNA, CDR3 protein. The D gene is left open where the match is weak. Part of the rows lack a size; the others show once, few, many or a class for expanded clones.

>.|.|TRBV6-1|TRBJ1-4
TGTGCCAGCAGTGAAGCTACAGGGAGAGCAACTAATGAAAAACTGTTTTTT
CASSEATGRATNEKLFF
>few|TRBD2|TRBV7-8|TRBJ2-4
TGTGCCAGCAGCTTAGGGGCGGGAGGATTAAACATTCAGTACTTC
CASSLGAGGLNIQYF
>few|.|TRBV7-2|TRBJ2-5
TGTGCCAGCAGCTTAAGTTCAGGGGAGTGGGAGACCCAGTACTTC
CASSLSSGEWETQYF
>.|.|TRBV12-3/TRBV12-4|TRBJ1-2
TGTGCCAGCTGCAGGGGAGATTATGGCTACACCTTC
CASCRGDYGYTF
>.|.|TRBV29-1|TRBJ2-1
TGCAGCGTTGAACGGGCGACACAAAGGGTCTTC
CSVERATQRVF
>.|.|TRBV2|TRBJ2-1
TGTGCCAGCAAAACGGGTCGTCACTCCTACAATGAGCAGTTCTTC
CASKTGRHSYNEQFF
>few|TRBD2|TRBV2|TRBJ2-1
TGTGCCAGCAGTGACCTGGTGGGAGGGAGAAATGAGCAGTTCTTC
CASSDLVGGRNEQFF
>few|TRBD2|TRBV10-2|TRBJ2-7
TGCGCCAGCAGGGGGGACTACCGTCACGAGCAGTACTTC
CASRGDYRHEQYF
>few|.|TRBV20-1|TRBJ2-7
TGCAGTGCTCATACCAGGGGTTTGTCCTACGAGCAGTACTTC
CSAHTRGLSYEQYF
>.|.|TRBV5-1|TRBJ2-5
TGCGCCAGCAGCTTGGGACCCACCGGGGAGACCCAGTACTTC
CASSLGPTGETQYF
>few|TRBD2|TRBV5-1|TRBJ2-1
TGCGCCAGCAGCAGCCAAGGGACTAGCGGGAGGGTTGATGAGCAGTTCTTC
CASSSQGTSGRVDEQFF
>.|.|TRBV6-2/TRBV6-3|TRBJ2-7
TGTGCCAGCACTTTTGGGAGCGGAATCCTTGACGAGCAGTACTTC
CASTFGSGILDEQYF
>.|.|TRBV12-3/TRBV12-4|TRBJ2-3
TGTGCCACCGGGGAACAGGACCGCACAGATACGCAGTATTTT
CATGEQDRTDTQYF
>.|TRBD2|TRBV12-3/TRBV12-4|TRBJ2-1
TGTGCCAGCAGTTTTTCACTAGCGGGAGACAATGAGCAGTTCTTC
CASSFSLAGDNEQFF
>.|.|TRBV5-4|TRBJ2-5
TGTGCCAGCAGCTCCCAGGGGGGGCCGGGGGAGACCCAGTACTTC
CASSSQGGPGETQYF
>few|TRBD2|TRBV7-2|TRBJ2-1
TGTGCCAGCAGCCCGAGCGGGACTAGCAATGAGCAGTTCTTC
CASSPSGTSNEQFF
>few|.|TRBV20-1|TRBJ2-1
TGCAGTGCTAGATTTGACTTATCCTACAATGAGCAGTTCTTC
CSARFDLSYNEQFF
>few|TRBD1|TRBV7-6|TRBJ2-1
TGTGCCAGCAGCCACCGGGACAGAGACAATGAGCAGTTCTTC
CASSHRDRDNEQFF
>.|TRBD2|TRBV11-1|TRBJ2-3
TGTGCCAGCAGCTTAGGAGCGGGGCCCACAGATACGCAGTATTTT
CASSLGAGPTDTQYF
>.|.|TRBV20-1|TRBJ2-2
TGCAGTGCTAGACTCTCGAACACCGGGGAGCTGTTTTTT
CSARLSNTGELFF
>.|.|TRBV29-1|TRBJ2-1
TGCAGCGAAGGGACCCGGGGCAATGAGCAGTTCTTC
CSEGTRGNEQFF
>.|TRBD2|TRBV5-1|TRBJ2-7
TGCGCCAGCAGCTGGACTAGCGGAGACCCCTACGAGCAGTACTTC
CASSWTSGDPYEQYF
>.|TRBD2|TRBV5-1|TRBJ2-3
TGCGCCAGCAGCTTTACTAGCGCTCCCACAGATACGCAGTATTTT
CASSFTSAPTDTQYF
>many|.|TRBV29-1|TRBJ2-4
TGCAGCGCCCGACCCGCAGCCAAAAACATTCAGTACTTC
CSARPAAKNIQYF
>few|.|TRBV10-2|TRBJ1-5
TGCGCCAGCAGTGTCCATGGCCAGGGCTCGGACAATCAGCCCCAGCATTTT
CASSVHGQGSDNQPQHF
>many|.|TRBV5-5|TRBJ1-4
TGTGCCAGCAGCTTGGGCTCGACTAATGAAAAACTGTTTTTT
CASSLGSTNEKLFF
>.|.|TRBV25-1|TRBJ1-2
TGTGCCAGCAGTGAATCTGGATTTTTTTATGGCTACACCTTC
CASSESGFFYGYTF
>.|.|TRBV7-2|TRBJ2-3
TGTGCCAGCAGCTTATTCGGAGCTGTGTATTTT
CASSLFGAVYF
>.|TRBD1|TRBV9|TRBJ1-4
TGTGCCAGCAGCCACGGGACAGAGAATGAAAAACTGTTTTTT
CASSHGTENEKLFF
>.|TRBD2|TRBV4-2|TRBJ2-7
TGTGCCAGCAGCCAAGATGTAACCGGGACTAGCGACTCCTACGAGCAGTACTTC
CASSQDVTGTSDSYEQYF
>many|TRBD2|TRBV6-2/TRBV6-3|TRBJ2-7
TGTGCCAGCCAGCCGCGGGCTAGCGGGAGCGGTGAGCAGTACTTC
CASQPRASGSGEQYF
>.|.|TRBV27|TRBJ1-1
TGTGCCAGCAGTTTAACCCGACAAACTGAAGCTTTCTTT
CASSLTRQTEAFF
>.|TRBD1|TRBV29-1|TRBJ1-1
TGCAGCGTTGAAGACAGGGGGGTCACTGAAGCTTTCTTT
CSVEDRGVTEAFF
>.|.|TRBV10-3|TRBJ2-2
TGTGCCATCAGTGACCCCCCGGAATCCGGGGAGCTGTTTTTT
CAISDPPESGELFF
>many|.|TRBV2|TRBJ2-1
TGTGCCAAAGCGGTTGGGGACGGCTCCTACAATGAGCAGTTCTTC
CAKAVGDGSYNEQFF
>.|.|TRBV20-1|TRBJ2-7
TGCAGTGCTAGGCCCCCCTCGACAGGTACCTACGAGCAGTACTTC
CSARPPSTGTYEQYF
>many|.|TRBV4-2|TRBJ1-2
TGTGCCAGCAAAATTCGGTTGGGGGGCGCTGACTATGGCTACACCTTC
CASKIRLGGADYGYTF
>.|.|TRBV6-5|TRBJ2-2
TGTGCCAGCAGACTGCCCCCTTCGACAGACACCGGGGAGCTGTTTTTT
CASRLPPSTDTGELFF
>.|.|TRBV10-3|TRBJ2-2
TGTGCCATCAGTGAGTCAGGACCGTACACCGGGGAGCTGTTTTTT
CAISESGPYTGELFF
>.|TRBD2|TRBV24-1|TRBJ2-1
TGTGCCACCAGTGATTCTGGGTTAGCGGGGAACTCCTACAATGAGCAGTTCTTC
CATSDSGLAGNSYNEQFF
>few|.|TRBV20-1|TRBJ2-1
TGCAGTGCTAATAGAATATCCCCGGGACTTTTGACTTTCAATGAGCAGTTCTTC
CSANRISPGLLTFNEQFF
>few|.|TRBV15|TRBJ1-4
TGTGCCACCAGCAGAGGAACCTTCTCAACTAATGAAAAACTGTTTTTT
CATSRGTFSTNEKLFF
>.|TRBD2|TRBV29-1|TRBJ2-3
TGCAGCGTAGAACTAGCGGGAGGGCCTGATACGCAGTATTTT
CSVELAGGPDTQYF
>.|TRBD1|TRBV10-3|TRBJ1-6
TGTGCCATCAGTAAAGGACAGGACAATTCACCCCTCCACTTT
CAISKGQDNSPLHF
>.|TRBD2|TRBV20-1|TRBJ2-7
TGCAGTGCTATTGCCGAGCGGCGGGAGGGGTCCTACGAGCAGTACTTC
CSAIAERREGSYEQYF
>many|.|TRBV7-9|TRBJ1-6
TGTGCCAGCAGCTTAGGGGCAGATAATTCACCCCTCCACTTT
CASSLGADNSPLHF
>few|.|TRBV5-1|TRBJ1-1
TGCGCCAGCAGCTTGAGCGGACAGGAAGCTTTCTTT
CASSLSGQEAFF
>few|TRBD1|TRBV24-1|TRBJ2-2
TGTGCCACCAGGGACAGGGGGCTGGACACCGGGGAGCTGTTTTTT
CATRDRGLDTGELFF
>few|TRBD2|TRBV20-1|TRBJ2-7
TGCAGTGCTCCACCACGACTAGCGGTAACAAGCGAGCAGTACTTC
CSAPPRLAVTSEQYF
>few|.|TRBV20-1|TRBJ1-5
TGCAGTGCTAGTTTCAGTTTTGATAGCAATCAGCCCCAGCATTTT
CSASFSFDSNQPQHF
>few|TRBD2|TRBV5-1|TRBJ2-1
TGCGCCAGCAGCTTAAAGCGGGGAACCTACAATGAGCAGTTCTTC
CASSLKRGTYNEQFF
>.|TRBD2|TRBV11-2|TRBJ2-7
TGTGCCAGCAGCTTATTGAGCGGGAGTGCCTACGAGCAGTACTTC
CASSLLSGSAYEQYF
>.|.|TRBV20-1|TRBJ1-2
TGCAGTGCTAGGGAGGCACGAGGTCAGGTGAAAGGTGGCTACACCTTC
CSAREARGQVKGGYTF
>few|.|TRBV25-1|TRBJ1-4
TGTGCCAGCAGTGACTGGACAGAGAGAAATGAAAAACTGTTTTTT
CASSDWTERNEKLFF
>.|.|TRBV20-1|TRBJ1-1
TGCAGTGCTAGAGAAGCGGGGGGCGAGATTCTGAACACTGAAGCTTTCTTT
CSAREAGGEILNTEAFF
>few|.|TRBV29-1|TRBJ2-3
TGCAGCGTTGAACAGGGGTTTCAGGCAGATACGCAGTATTTT
CSVEQGFQADTQYF
>.|TRBD1|TRBV12-3/TRBV12-4|TRBJ1-1
TGTGCCAGCAGTTTAACCCGGGACAGGGGGCGGGGGACTGAAGCTTTCTTT
CASSLTRDRGRGTEAFF
>.|.|TRBV20-1|TRBJ1-1
TGCAGTGCTATGGGGGACACTGAAGCTTTCTTT
CSAMGDTEAFF
>few|.|TRBV7-9|TRBJ1-1
TGTGCCACCGGGCGGGGGGCGCACACTGAAGCTTTCTTT
CATGRGAHTEAFF